The 30 T cell receptor beta chains given below trace back to one sample, sequenced in a study of blood T cells in healthy people across ages. Then a second PCR, running roughly 7 to 11 cycles, was carried out with a sample-barcoded 5' primer and a J-beta primer mix. MiXCR was run by TCRdb on the 5' RACE reads, yielding one entry per CDR3 protein. The sample contains about 1.7 million distinct CDR3 sequences, 28% of which appear only once. The specimen sequenced was blood. The receptors derive from a woman in her twenties or thirties in good health.

The sample holds a few counts of this clonotype. The genes are TRBV6-2 or TRBV6-3 and TRBJ2-1, with D perhaps being TRBD1 or TRBD2 (5 bases each). Germline V CDR1 and CDR2: MNHEY, SVGEGT. Trimming removed 7 bases at V and 8 bases at J, with 15 bases between. The CDR3 is 13 amino acids. CDR3 DNA sequence: TGTGCCAGCACCCGGGACCTCGGTTATGAGCAGTTCTTC. Protein product: CASTRDLGYEQFF.

The V and J genes are TRBV21-1 and TRBJ2-5; the DNA was not used to check the table's D call, TRBD2. TRBV21-1 counts as a pseudogene. This CDR3 is built from 16 residues. CDR3 in DNA: TGTGCCAGCAGCAAAGAGGGCGGGAGGGCCGTTGAGACCCAGTACTTC. It is translated as CASSKEGGRAVETQYF.

The chain recombines TRBV18 with TRBJ2-5; D gene unclear. The V end lost 3 bases, the J end lost 5 bases, and 13 bases lay between the germline ends. The germline V gene encodes CDR1 KGHSH and CDR2 LQKENI. The CDR3 covers 14 residues. This CDR3 reads CASSPAVGWETQYF. DNA of the CDR3: TGTGCCAGCTCACCCGCAGTCGGTTGGGAGACCCAGTACTTC.

This clonotype has only one observation. This sequence may be a read error, since a much larger clone differs from it by one base. The genes are TRBV5-6 and TRBJ2-5, with D possibly TRBD2 on 6 matching bases. The V and J ends lost 4 bases and 11 bases respectively, with 36 bases between them. The CDR3 consists of 19 residues. Germline CDR1 reads SGHDT; CDR2 reads YYEEEE. CDR3 nucleotide sequence: TGTGCCAGCAGCACAAACCGGGACTCAGGCTTTCGGATCTACAATGAGCAGTACTTC. This codes for CASSTNRDSGFRIYNEQYF. Using reference TRBV5-6 and TRBJ2-5 for the parts outside the CDR3, the full variable domain is DAGVTQSPTHLIKTRGQQVTLRCSPKSGHDTVSWYQQALGQGPQFIFQYYEEEERQRGNFPDRFSGHQFPNYSSELNVNALLLGDSALYLCASSTNRDSGFRIYNEQYFGPGTRLLVL.

In DNA, the CDR3 is TGTGCCAGTTCGGACACCAGAGGGGGGGGCTACAATGAGCAGTTCTTC. Translated: CASSDTRGGGYNEQFF. V gene TRBV25-1 combines with J gene TRBJ2-1; TRBD2 might be the D (7 bases). Germline V CDR1 and CDR2: MGHDK, SYGVNS. Trimming removed 9 bases from V and 3 bases from J, with 21 bases in between. The CDR3 consists of 16 residues.

This clonotype came up a few times. The CDR3 DNA reads as TGTGCCACCAGTGAAGCGGGGTTGGAGTACAATGAGCAGTTCTTC. This translates into CATSEAGLEYNEQFF. The chain is built from TRBV24-1 and TRBJ2-1, with 7 bases fitting TRBD2. V lost 4 bases and J lost 4; bases outside the gene matches: 6. Germline values: CDR1 KGHDR, CDR2 SFDVKD. The CDR3 is made up of 15 amino acids.

The chain uses TRBV4-1 and TRBJ2-1; D gene unclear. Germline V gene data show CDR1 as MGHRA and CDR2 as YSYEKL. This CDR3 contains 17 residues. The germline V and J ends were trimmed by 1 base and 4 bases, with 17 bases remaining between them. CDR3 DNA: TGCGCCAGCAGCCAAGGGCGGATAAGGATTACTTACAATGAGCAGTTCTTC. Translating it yields CASSQGRIRITYNEQFF.

This clonotype showed up just a few times. With a much larger clone just one base away, this may be a read error. The chain uses TRBV5-1 and TRBJ2-5; D is possibly TRBD1 or TRBD2 (5 bases each). This CDR3 comprises 15 residues. Germline V lookup: CDR1 SGHRS, CDR2 YFSETQ. CDR3 amino acids: CASSLEPGPQEAQYF. The CDR3 nucleotides read TGCGCCAGCAGCTTGGAACCGGGGCCCCAAGAGGCCCAGTACTTC.

Of note for this clonotype: One end of the junction fails to match germline, which may point to a read error. The rearrangement links TRBV10-2 to TRBJ1-1, with D unclear. CDR1 WSHSY and CDR2 SAAADI come from the germline V gene. This CDR3 is built from 12 residues. The CDR3 sequence: CAGSESDREAFF. The CDR3 coding sequence is TGCGCCGGCAGTGAGTCGGACCGTGAAGCTTTCTTT.

This clonotype has a single count. This chain connects TRBV11-2 to TRBJ2-1; the D is unclear. The J call may not be correct, given that the DNA end is closer to TRBJ2-7. The CDR3 contains 16 residues. Germline CDR1 reads SGHAT; CDR2 reads FQNNGV. The CDR3 DNA sequence: TGTGCCAGCAGCTTAGTCTCTGAGGTCTCCTACAATGAGCAGTACTTC. Encoded protein: CASSLVSEVSYNEQYF.

J is TRBJ2-1 and V is TRBV3-1; TRBD1 matches at 10 bases. CDR3 size: 15 residues. Germline V lookup: CDR1 LGHDT, CDR2 YNNKEL (reference sequence). V dropped 4 bases and J dropped 6; count of bases not matched to a gene: 6. CDR3 amino acids: CASSPDRGRFNEQFF. The CDR3 DNA is TGTGCCAGCAGCCCTGACAGGGGGCGCTTCAATGAGCAGTTCTTC.

The chain recombines TRBV2 with TRBJ1-5; D is possibly TRBD1 (6 bases). The V and J ends lost 3 bases and 6 bases respectively, with 24 bases between them. The CDR3 is 18 amino acids. Germline loops: CDR1 SNHLY, CDR2 FYNNEI. Written as DNA, the CDR3 is TGTGCCAGCAGTGAGGTCCCACCCGGACAGCAAGGGGGTCAGCCCCAGCATTTT. Translated: CASSEVPPGQQGGQPQHF.

V usage is TRBV7-9 and J usage is TRBJ2-1; D might be TRBD2 (5 bases). V dropped 3 bases and J dropped 7 bases, with 13 bases sitting between them. Germline assignment: CDR1 SEHNR and CDR2 FQNEAQ (reference sequence). The CDR3 runs 14 residues. Here the CDR3 DNA reads TGTGCCAGCAGCTTCAACCGAGGCGGGAATGAGCAGTTCTTC. Its protein is CASSFNRGGNEQFF. Filled out from reference TRBV7-9 and TRBJ2-1, the complete variable domain reads DTGVSQNPRHKITKRGQNVTFRCDPISEHNRLYWYRQTLGQGPEFLTYFQNEAQLEKSRLLSDRFSAERPKGSFSTLEIQRTEQGDSAMYLCASSFNRGGNEQFFGPGTRLTVL.

This clonotype has just one count. The chain uses TRBV29-1 and TRBJ2-2, with 12 bases aligning to TRBD2. The germline CDR1 and CDR2 sequences are SQVTM and ANQGSEA. Germline trimming cut 3 bases from V and 5 bases from J; bases unmatched to any gene: 10. This CDR3 region has 17 residues. CDR3 residues: CSVDLAGGPIGTGELFF. The CDR3 coding sequence is TGCAGCGTTGATCTAGCGGGAGGGCCGATTGGAACCGGGGAGCTGTTTTTT.

This clonotype showed up just a few times. The chain employs TRBV4-1 and TRBJ1-5, with a possible D match to TRBD1 (6 bases). V lost 3 bases to trimming and J lost 5 bases, with 14 bases between them. From germline, CDR1 is MGHRA and CDR2 YSYEKL. The CDR3 runs 15 residues. The CDR3 nucleotides read TGCGCCAGCAGCCAGGGAGGACAGCCTGATCAGCCCCAGCATTTT. Translation gives CASSQGGQPDQPQHF.

This chain links TRBV20-1 with TRBJ2-3, with D possibly being TRBD1 (6 bases). Looked up from germline, CDR1 is DFQATT and CDR2 is SNEGSKA (reference sequence). V was clipped by 0 bases and J by 2 bases, with 12 bases between them. The CDR3 runs 15 residues. The CDR3 is CSARDDAGVTDTQYF. DNA for the CDR3: TGCAGTGCTAGAGATGACGCAGGGGTCACAGATACGCAGTATTTT.

This clonotype has just a few counts. The chain uses TRBV7-2 and TRBJ2-2, with D possibly TRBD1 on 6 matching bases. This CDR3 is built from 15 residues. Germline V gene sequence: CDR1 SGHTA, CDR2 FQGNSA. Trimming pared 4 bases from V and 2 bases from J, leaving 11 bases between. This CDR3 reads CASSSQGYNTGELFF. The CDR3, as DNA: TGTGCCAGCAGCTCACAGGGATACAACACCGGGGAGCTGTTTTTT. Complete variable domain (other parts from reference TRBV7-2 and TRBJ2-2): GAGVSQSPSNKVTEKGKDVELRCDPISGHTALYWYRQSLGQGLEFLIYFQGNSAPDKSGLPSDRFSAERTGGSVSTLTIQRTQQEDSAVYLCASSSQGYNTGELFFGEGSRLTVL.

This clonotype has just a few counts. The rearrangement uses TRBV7-3 and TRBJ2-1; 10 positions agree with TRBD2. Per germline, CDR1 SGHTA and CDR2 FQGTGA. J gave up 0 bases and V 5 bases, and 7 bases lay outside the gene matches. This CDR3 is built from 17 residues. As DNA, the CDR3 is TGTGCCAGCAGCCATACCGGGACTAGCGCCTCCTACAATGAGCAGTTCTTC. It is translated as CASSHTGTSASYNEQFF.

The chain uses TRBV20-1 and TRBJ1-4; the D gene is possibly TRBD1 (6 bases). Trimming left V 0 bases short and J 5 bases short, with 19 bases between. The germline V gene encodes CDR1 DFQATT and CDR2 SNEGSKA (reference sequence). This CDR3 spans 17 amino acids. This CDR3 is CSARDFGRGPHNEKLFF. The CDR3, as DNA: TGCAGTGCTAGAGATTTTGGGCGGGGGCCCCACAATGAAAAACTGTTTTTT.

In this sample, this clonotype turned up a few times. The genes are TRBV3-1 and TRBJ2-7; 8 bases align to TRBD1. The V gene's germline CDR1 is LGHDT and CDR2 YNNKEL (reference sequence). This CDR3 comprises 14 residues. V shed 4 bases, J shed 12 bases, and the junction held 14 bases outside the gene matches. Here the CDR3 reads CASSLTTGEGTRYF. As DNA, the CDR3 is TGTGCCAGCAGCCTAACGACAGGGGAAGGGACCCGGTACTTC.

Of note for this clonotype: Relative to the germline gene, one junction end is altered; a read error may explain this. The chain recombines TRBV20-1 with TRBJ2-3, with D unresolved. Germline CDR1 reads DFQATT; CDR2 reads SNEGSKA (reference sequence). The CDR3 spans 11 residues. The chain's CDR3 is CSARVADTRYF. In DNA form, the CDR3 reads TGCAGTGCTAGAGTGGCAGATACGCGGTATTTT.

CDR3 DNA: TGTGCCAGCTCACCGGGACCGACCGATTATGAGCAGTACTTC. Protein product: CASSPGPTDYEQYF. This chain uses TRBV18 with TRBJ2-4; either TRBD1 or TRBD2 may supply D (5 bases each). The V gene's germline CDR1 is KGHSH and CDR2 LQKENI. The CDR3 totals 14 residues. Deletions cut 3 bases from V and 13 bases from J, with 19 bases between.

The genes are TRBV15 and TRBJ2-5; TRBD2 matches 9 bases. CDR3 size: 17 residues. Germline CDR1 is LNHNV and CDR2 is YYDKDF (reference sequence). The J segment lost 5 bases and the V segment lost 3 bases, leaving 13 bases of the junction unmatched. The CDR3 sequence is CATSSWSSGGAAETQYF. CDR3 in DNA: TGTGCCACCAGCAGTTGGAGTAGCGGGGGTGCGGCGGAGACCCAGTACTTC.

This clonotype was detected a few times. The chain recombines TRBV21-1 with TRBJ2-3; no check of the table's D call, TRBD1, against the DNA was made. TRBV21-1 is annotated as a pseudogene. The CDR3 is 16 residues long. This chain's CDR3 is CASSPLRGHSTDTQYF. The CDR3 nucleotides read TGTGCCAGCAGCCCCTTGCGGGGACATAGCACAGATACGCAGTATTTT.

At least ten counts were recorded for this clonotype. J is TRBJ2-3 and V is TRBV20-1, with 14 positions matching TRBD2. V lost 1 base and J lost 5; bases outside the gene matches: 5. CDR1 DFQATT and CDR2 SNEGSKA come from the germline V gene (reference sequence). The CDR3 sequence is 16 residues long. The CDR3 region is CSARGAGLAGVDTQYF. The CDR3, as DNA: TGCAGTGCTAGAGGGGCGGGACTAGCGGGAGTAGATACGCAGTATTTT.

The V and J genes are TRBV7-2 and TRBJ2-2, with TRBD2 matching over 9 bases. CDR3 length: 16 amino acids. V lost 5 bases and J lost 4; bases outside the gene matches: 8. The V gene's germline CDR1 is SGHTA and CDR2 FQGNSA. The CDR3 reads CASSRQRGAITGELFF. The CDR3 DNA follows: TGTGCCAGCAGCCGACAGCGGGGGGCGATCACCGGGGAGCTGTTTTTT.

This clonotype was detected many times. The chain couples TRBV20-1 to TRBJ2-5; D is unresolved. CDR1 and CDR2 from the germline V gene are DFQATT and SNEGSKA (reference sequence). V was clipped by 5 bases and J by 3 bases, with 4 bases between them. The CDR3 consists of 10 residues. The CDR3 bases are TGCAGTGCTTTCAAAGAGACCCAGTACTTC. Translation gives CSAFKETQYF.

This clonotype was found a few times. The chain has TRBV6-5 and TRBJ2-1, with 10 nucleotides matching TRBD1. Per germline, CDR1 MNHEY and CDR2 SVGAGI. The CDR3 loop spans 13 amino acids. V trimming: 10 bases; J trimming: 4 bases; junction bases outside the gene matches: 4. The CDR3 loop reads CATSGQGYNEQFF. The CDR3 DNA is TGTGCCACCTCGGGACAGGGGTACAATGAGCAGTTCTTC.

This clonotype was picked up one time. The genes are TRBV12-3 or TRBV12-4 and TRBJ2-5; D assignment may be TRBD1 or TRBD2 (5 bases each). The CDR3 runs 11 residues. Trimming took 5 bases from V and 11 from J, leaving 12 bases between them. CDR3 nucleotides: TGTGCCAGCAGTCGGGGCTACGGGCAGTACTTC. It specifies CASSRGYGQYF.

This clonotype has a single count. As DNA, the CDR3 is TGCAGCGTTGAAGTCGAAGCGGGGCGGGGATATGGCTACACCTTC. Protein product: CSVEVEAGRGYGYTF. This rearrangement joins TRBV29-1 to TRBJ1-2, with D perhaps TRBD1 (5 bases). The germline V gene has CDR1 SQVTM and CDR2 ANQGSEA. Trimming took off 1 base at V and 5 bases at J, with 17 bases between the two ends. CDR3 size: 15 residues.